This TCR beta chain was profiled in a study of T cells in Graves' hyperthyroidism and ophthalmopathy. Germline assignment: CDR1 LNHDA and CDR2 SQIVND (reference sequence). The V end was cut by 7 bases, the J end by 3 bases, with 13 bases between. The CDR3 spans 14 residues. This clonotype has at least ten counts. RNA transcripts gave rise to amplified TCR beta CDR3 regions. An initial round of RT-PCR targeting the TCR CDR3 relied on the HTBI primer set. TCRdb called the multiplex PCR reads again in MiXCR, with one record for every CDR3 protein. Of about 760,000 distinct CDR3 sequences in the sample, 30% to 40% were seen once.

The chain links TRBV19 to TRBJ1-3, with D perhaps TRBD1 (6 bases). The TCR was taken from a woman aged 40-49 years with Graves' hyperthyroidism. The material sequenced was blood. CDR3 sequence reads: CASTYSDSGNTIYF. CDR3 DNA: TGTGCCAGTACCTACTCGGACAGTGGAAACACCATATATTTT.